These 27 T cell receptor beta chains were sequenced from one sample in a study of glioma-infiltrating T cells after dendritic cell vaccination. Data came from immunoSEQ multiplex PCR; TCRdb stores just in-frame clones and leaves some out. The sample lists about 92,000 clones, approximately 84% occurring once. Sequences were derived from blood, sampled before dendritic cell vaccination. These receptors all come from a human donor with glioblastoma.

The V and J genes are TRBV5-1 and TRBJ2-5; D perhaps matches TRBD1 (6 bases). The V gene lost 2 bases and the J gene lost 5 bases, with 10 bases spanning the gap. The CDR3 totals 13 residues. Germline CDR1 reads SGHRS; CDR2 reads YFSETQ. Written as DNA, the CDR3 is TGCGCCAGCAGCTTACAGGGTCGGGAGACCCAGTACTTC. Protein product: CASSLQGRETQYF.

This clone was detected once. DNA of the CDR3: TGTGCCTGGAGGGATCCAGGTAGCAATCAGCCCCAGCATTTT. Amino acids: CAWRDPGSNQPQHF. V is TRBV30 and J is TRBJ1-5; D gene uncertain. Germline CDR1 GTSNPN, CDR2 SVGIG (reference sequence). This CDR3 contains 14 residues. Trimming took off 3 bases at V and 0 bases at J, with 9 bases between the two ends.

The chain couples TRBV9 to TRBJ2-1; 11 bases align to TRBD2. There are 17 residues in the CDR3. Germline V CDR1 and CDR2: SGDLS, YYNGEE. The ends lost 3 bases at V and 4 bases at J; junction bases unmatched: 9. CDR3 in amino acids: CASSASGTSGGYNEQFF. The CDR3 DNA follows: TGTGCCAGCAGCGCTTCCGGGACTAGCGGAGGGTACAATGAGCAGTTCTTC.

The chain couples TRBV6-6 to TRBJ1-5, with TRBD1 matching over 7 bases. Germline assignment: CDR1 MNHNY and CDR2 SVGAGI (reference sequence). Trimming removed 5 bases from V and 6 bases from J; junction bases left unmatched: 7. This CDR3 is built from 14 residues. The CDR3: CASSLRDSSQPQHF. The CDR3 DNA follows: TGTGCCAGCAGTCTCCGGGACAGTAGTCAGCCCCAGCATTTT.

The chain couples TRBV7-6 to TRBJ2-5; D unresolved. Germline lookup yields CDR1 SGHVS and CDR2 FNYEAQ. The CDR3 is made up of 19 amino acids. V lost 0 bases and J 0 bases, leaving 20 bases between the germline ends. The CDR3 coding sequence is TGTGCCAGCAGCTTAGCGCCTGGTCGCGGAACCCGGTACCAAGAGACCCAGTACTTC. It is translated as CASSLAPGRGTRYQETQYF.

V usage is TRBV5-1 and J usage is TRBJ2-5; TRBD2 agrees at 16 bases. There are 19 residues in the CDR3. V dropped 4 bases and J dropped 4; count of bases not matched to a gene: 13. Germline lookup yields CDR1 SGHRS and CDR2 YFSETQ. The DNA for the CDR3 is TGCGCCAGCAGCCCCCTTCCGGGACTAGCGGGGGGGCGGATAGAGACCCAGTACTTC. Its translation: CASSPLPGLAGGRIETQYF.

This chain joins TRBV28 and TRBJ2-3, with D possibly matching TRBD1 (6 bases). Germline V gene data show CDR1 as MDHEN and CDR2 as SYDVKM. Trimming took off 8 bases at V and 3 bases at J, with 9 bases between the two ends. The CDR3 loop spans 12 amino acids. CDR3 nucleotides: TGTGCCAGCGTGGGGACAACAGATACGCAGTATTTT. Protein product: CASVGTTDTQYF. Combining the CDR3 with reference TRBV28 and TRBJ2-3 gives the whole variable domain DVKVTQSSRYLVKRTGEKVFLECVQDMDHENMFWYRQDPGLGLRLIYFSYDVKMKEKGDIPEGYSVSREKKERFSLILESASTNQTSMYLCASVGTTDTQYFGPGTRLTVL.

The CDR3 region has the DNA TGCGCCAGCAGCTCGGGAGACAGAAGGGAAGAGACCCAGTACTTC. It yields the protein CASSSGDRREETQYF. V usage is TRBV5-1 and J usage is TRBJ2-5; TRBD2 might be the D (6 bases). This CDR3 is built from 15 residues. Trimming shortened V by 3 bases and J by 3 bases, and 15 bases separated the two germline ends. Germline V lookup: CDR1 SGHRS, CDR2 YFSETQ.

The rearrangement joins TRBV10-2 to TRBJ2-1; D perhaps matches TRBD2 (5 bases). Germline assignment: CDR1 WSHSY and CDR2 SAAADI. Trimming took 7 bases from V and 3 from J, leaving 13 bases between them. This CDR3 spans 14 amino acids. CDR3 amino acids: CASNSLGLYNEQFF. Here the CDR3 DNA reads TGCGCCAGCAATTCACTAGGGCTCTACAATGAGCAGTTCTTC.

This sequence joins TRBV6-5 and TRBJ1-2, with D unresolved. Germline V gene lookup returns CDR1 MNHEY and CDR2 SVGAGI. There are 14 residues in the CDR3. V gave up 6 bases and J gave up 6 bases, with 17 bases separating them. Here the CDR3 reads CASRMSLDDNGYTF. CDR3 DNA: TGTGCCAGCAGGATGAGCTTAGACGACAATGGCTACACCTTC.

This clone was detected only once. The chain combines TRBV15 with TRBJ1-4; possible D gene TRBD1, 5 bases. The CDR3 length is 15 residues. The V gene's germline CDR1 is LNHNV and CDR2 YYDKDF (reference sequence). The V end lost 0 bases, the J end lost 5 bases, and 10 bases lay between the germline ends. The CDR3 is CATSRDRQRNEKLFF. CDR3 coding DNA: TGTGCCACCAGCAGAGATAGACAGCGAAATGAAAAACTGTTTTTT.

The chain is built from TRBV28 and TRBJ1-2; maybe TRBD1 (6 bases). Deletions cut 11 bases from V and 8 bases from J, with 21 bases between. This CDR3 spans 13 amino acids. Germline V gene data show CDR1 as MDHEN and CDR2 as SYDVKM. The CDR3 reads CALQTRKGGGYTF. The DNA of the CDR3 is TGTGCCCTTCAAACAAGGAAGGGGGGGGGCTACACCTTC.

The V and J genes are TRBV9 and TRBJ1-2; D uncertain. The CDR3 runs to 14 residues. CDR1 and CDR2 from the germline V gene are SGDLS and YYNGEE. V was pared by 0 bases and J by 0 bases, with 6 bases between. The CDR3, as DNA: TGTGCCAGCAGCGTAGCTACCTCTAACTATGGCTACACCTTC. This translates into CASSVATSNYGYTF.

The genes are TRBV27 and TRBJ2-5, with 7 nucleotides matching TRBD2. The CDR3 spans 15 residues. The V gene end was trimmed by 2 bases and the J gene end by 5 bases; junction bases not matched to a gene: 8. Germline CDR1 is MNHEY and CDR2 is SMNVEV (reference sequence). CDR3 sequence: CASSLMGGSWETQYF. CDR3 DNA: TGTGCCAGCAGTTTAATGGGCGGGAGTTGGGAGACCCAGTACTTC.

The V and J genes are TRBV5-1 and TRBJ2-3, with D hard to call. The CDR3 runs to 16 residues. Germline V gene lookup returns CDR1 SGHRS and CDR2 YFSETQ. Trimming took 4 bases from V and 0 from J, leaving 15 bases between them. The CDR3 coding sequence is TGCGCCAGCAGCCGCGGCGAGGTCGCTAGCACAGATACGCAGTATTTT. Its translation: CASSRGEVASTDTQYF.

The chain joins TRBV2 to TRBJ2-1, with TRBD1 matching 8 bases. V gave up 9 bases and J gave up 5 bases; unmatched junction bases: 6. This CDR3 region has 13 residues. CDR1 is SNHLY, CDR2 FYNNEI, per germline. CDR3 in amino acids: CARGQEGNNEQFF. DNA of the CDR3: TGTGCCAGGGGACAGGAGGGGAACAATGAGCAGTTCTTC.

This clone ranks as medium-sized. CDR3 residues: CASSEGGPTEAFF. CDR3 coding DNA: TGTGCCAGCAGTGAAGGCGGGCCCACTGAAGCTTTCTTT. This sequence joins TRBV6-1 and TRBJ1-1; D is undetermined. This CDR3 has 13 residues. The V end lost 1 base, the J end lost 4 bases, and 7 bases lay between the germline ends. The V gene's germline CDR1 is MNHNS and CDR2 SASEGT.

This sequence joins TRBV7-8 and TRBJ2-7; 11 bases align to TRBD2. V trimming: 5 bases; J trimming: 2 bases; junction bases outside the gene matches: 2. CDR1 and CDR2 (germline): SGHVS, FQNEAQ. The CDR3 is 14 amino acids. CDR3 loop: CASSTSGGTYEQYF. The CDR3 bases are TGTGCCAGCAGCACTAGCGGGGGTACCTACGAGCAGTACTTC. Using reference TRBV7-8 and TRBJ2-7 for the parts outside the CDR3, the full variable domain is GAGVSQSPRYKVAKRGQDVALRCDPISGHVSLFWYQQALGQGPEFLTYFQNEAQLDKSGLPSDRFFAERPEGSVSTLKIQRTQQEDSAVYLCASSTSGGTYEQYFGPGTRLTVT.

This sequence joins TRBV11-2 and TRBJ1-5, with 7 bases identical to TRBD1. Germline V gene lookup returns CDR1 SGHAT and CDR2 FQNNGV. The CDR3 consists of 14 residues. With 5 bases clipped from V and 2 bases from J, the junction kept 3 bases outside the gene matches. In DNA, the CDR3 is TGTGCCAGCAGCCGGACAGGCGGCAATCAGCCCCAGCATTTT. Its translation: CASSRTGGNQPQHF.

This sequence joins TRBV19 and TRBJ2-1; 7 bases line up with TRBD1. The trim removed 4 bases at V and 2 bases at J, leaving 5 bases unmatched. The CDR3 totals 15 residues. CDR1 and CDR2 (germline): LNHDA, SQIVND (reference sequence). CDR3 sequence reads: CASSTGQQTYNEQFF. In DNA form, the CDR3 reads TGTGCCAGTAGTACGGGACAGCAGACCTACAATGAGCAGTTCTTC.

The chain couples TRBV2 to TRBJ2-7; the match to TRBD2 covers 12 bases. V shed 7 bases and J 7 bases; nucleotides not matched to a gene: 11. CDR1 and CDR2 from the germline V gene are SNHLY and FYNNEI. CDR3 length equals 15 residues. The CDR3 here is CASTIQGLAGREQYF. DNA for the CDR3: TGTGCCAGCACTATCCAAGGACTAGCGGGACGGGAGCAGTACTTC.

This chain joins TRBV5-4 and TRBJ1-2; 7 positions agree with TRBD1. The V and J ends lost 4 bases and 4 bases, in that order; junction bases with no gene match: 13. The germline gives CDR1 SGHNT, CDR2 YYREEE (reference sequence). The CDR3 is made up of 16 amino acids. CDR3 nucleotides: TGTGCCAGCAGCGAGCCCCCGGGACAGAGCTTCTATGGCTACACCTTC. Its protein is CASSEPPGQSFYGYTF.

The chain joins TRBV19 to TRBJ2-2; 7 bases are shared with TRBD1. V lost 5 bases to trimming and J lost 8 bases; unmatched junction nucleotides: 5. CDR3 length: 13 residues. Germline CDR1 LNHDA, CDR2 SQIVND (reference sequence). CDR3 sequence reads: CASSVTGLGELFF. As DNA, the CDR3 is TGTGCCAGTAGTGTGACAGGGTTAGGGGAGCTGTTTTTT.

V and J are TRBV28 and TRBJ1-2, with D perhaps matching TRBD1 (5 bases). This CDR3 is 12 amino acids long. From germline, CDR1 is MDHEN and CDR2 SYDVKM. V was shortened by 3 bases and J by 5 bases, with 7 bases between the two germline ends. CDR3 bases: TGTGCCAGCAGTTTTCGGGGGTATGGCTACACCTTC. Protein: CASSFRGYGYTF.

The chain combines TRBV7-6 with TRBJ2-7, with 8 bases that match TRBD1. The CDR3 runs to 13 residues. V was pared by 4 bases and J by 3 bases, with 2 bases of the junction left unmatched. Germline V gene lookup returns CDR1 SGHVS and CDR2 FNYEAQ. CDR3 nucleotide sequence: TGTGCCAGCAGCTCGGGACAGGACTACGAGCAGTACTTC. Translation gives CASSSGQDYEQYF.

The CDR3 DNA is TGTGCCAGCAGCTTGGGGGGACAGGTTACCTACAATGAGCAGTTCTTC. Translation: CASSLGGQVTYNEQFF. V gene TRBV5-4 combines with J gene TRBJ2-1; TRBD1 matches at 8 bases. The CDR3 loop spans 16 amino acids. The germline CDR1 and CDR2 sequences are SGHNT and YYREEE (reference sequence). The junction had 4 bases not matched to a gene; V was cut back by 0 bases and J by 2 bases.

This clone was found a few times. The J gene is TRBJ1-3, the V gene TRBV7-9, with 10 bases lining up with TRBD1. The germline V gene encodes CDR1 SEHNR and CDR2 FQNEAQ (reference sequence). J lost 2 bases, V lost 3 bases, and 1 base had no gene match. The CDR3 length is 15 residues. Here the CDR3 DNA reads TGTGCCAGCAGCTTCGGGACAGGGGCTGGAAACACCATATATTTT. Translating gives CASSFGTGAGNTIYF.